The 13 T cell receptor beta chains given below trace back to one sample, sequenced in a study of T cells in Graves' hyperthyroidism and ophthalmopathy. Template material for amplifying TCR beta CDR3 regions consisted of RNA transcripts. TCR CDR3 regions were first amplified by RT-PCR with HTBI primers. TCRdb called the multiplex PCR reads again in MiXCR, with one record for every CDR3 protein. The sample has about 500,000 distinct CDR3 sequences; 15% to 20% are singletons. The sequenced sample was blood. These TCRs come from a woman aged 25 to 45 with Graves' ophthalmopathy.

V is TRBV28 and J is TRBJ1-1; TRBD1 matches at 9 bases. This CDR3 spans 16 amino acids. The junction had 9 bases not matched to a gene; V was cut back by 6 bases and J by 1 base. Per germline, CDR1 MDHEN and CDR2 SYDVKM. Written as DNA, the CDR3 is TGTGCCAGCAGATCGGACAGGGGAGGGTGGAACACTGAAGCTTTCTTT. It specifies CASRSDRGGWNTEAFF.

V gene TRBV27 combines with J gene TRBJ1-2; 7 positions agree with TRBD1. V shed 5 bases, J shed 4 bases, and the junction held 13 bases outside the gene matches. Per the germline V gene, CDR1 is MNHEY and CDR2 is SMNVEV (reference sequence). CDR3 length: 16 residues. CDR3 sequence: CASSPRGLQGSYGYTF. The CDR3 bases are TGTGCCAGCAGTCCTAGGGGTCTACAGGGGTCCTATGGCTACACCTTC.

The J gene is TRBJ1-4, the V gene TRBV5-5; D is unresolved. CDR1 and CDR2 from the germline V gene are SGHKS and YYEKEE (reference sequence). Trimming took 0 bases from V and 2 from J, leaving 8 bases between them. This CDR3 is 15 amino acids long. The chain's CDR3 is CASSLEGNTNEKLFF. DNA of the CDR3: TGTGCCAGCAGCTTGGAAGGGAACACTAATGAAAAACTGTTTTTT. Full variable domain (missing parts from reference TRBV5-5 and TRBJ1-4): DAGVTQSPTHLIKTRGQQVTLRCSPISGHKSVSWYQQVLGQGPQFIFQYYEKEERGRGNFPDRFSARQFPNYSSELNVNALLLGDSALYLCASSLEGNTNEKLFFGSGTQLSVL.

The chain employs TRBV6-1 and TRBJ2-2; no clear D gene. This CDR3 comprises 14 residues. V lost 7 bases to trimming and J lost 0 bases, with 9 bases between them. Germline CDR1 is MNHNS and CDR2 is SASEGT. CDR3: CASKTFPNTGELFF. CDR3 sequence (DNA): TGTGCCAGCAAAACCTTCCCGAACACCGGGGAGCTGTTTTTT.

This clonotype was counted ten times or more. V gene TRBV20-1 combines with J gene TRBJ1-5, with a tentative D call TRBD1 (6 bases). Germline V CDR1 and CDR2: DFQATT, SNEGSKA (reference sequence). This CDR3 has 15 amino acids. Trimming removed 6 bases at V and 4 bases at J, with 19 bases between. The CDR3 DNA follows: TGCAGTGCCAAGGGGTCTCGAACAGGGAATCAGCCCCAGCATTTT. Protein: CSAKGSRTGNQPQHF.

This clonotype was seen many times. The chain links TRBV11-1 to TRBJ2-2; the match to TRBD1 covers 10 bases. This CDR3 region has 17 residues. The V segment lost 4 bases and the J segment 6 bases; nucleotides outside the gene matches: 11. CDR1 is SGHAT and CDR2 is FQDESV in the germline V gene (reference sequence). CDR3: CASSSPTGGVWAGELFF. The CDR3 DNA reads TGTGCCAGCAGCTCCCCGACAGGGGGCGTATGGGCCGGGGAGCTGTTTTTT.

This clonotype appeared many times. J is TRBJ2-2 and V is TRBV20-1; 10 bases match TRBD2. The CDR3 is made up of 16 amino acids. Germline CDR1 DFQATT, CDR2 SNEGSKA (reference sequence). Trimming at V came to 5 bases and at J to 3 bases, leaving 9 bases not matched to a gene. CDR3 DNA: TGCAGTGCTGTTACCGGGACTAGCGACGACACCGGGGAGCTGTTTTTT. Protein product: CSAVTGTSDDTGELFF.

In this sample, this clonotype turned up many times. The chain employs TRBV7-2 and TRBJ2-5; D may be TRBD2 (5 bases). The V gene lost 6 bases and the J gene lost 2 bases, with 10 bases spanning the gap. This CDR3 is 13 amino acids long. Germline CDR1 reads SGHTA; CDR2 reads FQGNSA. The chain's CDR3 is CASRFRGQETQYF. The CDR3, as DNA: TGTGCCAGCAGATTCCGGGGACAAGAGACCCAGTACTTC.

This clonotype was detected ten times or more. The chain couples TRBV3-1 to TRBJ2-1, with D maybe TRBD2 (6 bases). The CDR3 totals 15 residues. V was clipped by 4 bases and J by 6 bases, with 16 bases between them. CDR1 is LGHDT and CDR2 is YNNKEL in the germline V gene (reference sequence). This CDR3 is CASSLTSNPFNEQFF. CDR3 nucleotide sequence: TGTGCCAGCAGCCTGACTAGTAACCCTTTCAATGAGCAGTTCTTC.

Details on this clonotype: A much larger clone differs by one base, so this may be a read error. DNA for the CDR3: TGTGCCAGCAGCTTAGAGCGAGCGGGAACACACTCCTACAATGAGCAGTTCTTC. This sequence encodes CASSLERAGTHSYNEQFF. The chain recombines TRBV7-3 with TRBJ2-1, with TRBD2 matching over 7 bases. Trimming took 2 bases from V and 0 from J; bases not matched to a gene: 10. Germline V gene lookup returns CDR1 SGHTA and CDR2 FQGTGA. The CDR3 runs to 18 residues.

The CDR3, as DNA: TGCAGCGTTGATTGCGGCAATGAGCAGTTCTTC. It encodes CSVDCGNEQFF. This rearrangement joins TRBV29-1 to TRBJ2-1; D is ambiguous. The CDR3 extends over 11 amino acids. Germline values: CDR1 SQVTM, CDR2 ANQGSEA. The V and J ends lost 3 bases and 6 bases respectively, with 6 bases between them.

In this sample, this clonotype turned up many times. The V gene is TRBV4-2, the J gene TRBJ2-7; TRBD2 is a possible D gene (5 bases). CDR3 length: 14 amino acids. Germline V gene data show CDR1 as LGHNA and CDR2 as YNFKEQ. Trimming took 1 base from V and 5 from J, leaving 12 bases between them. The CDR3 loop reads CASSQGRESDEQYF. The CDR3 DNA sequence: TGTGCCAGCAGCCAAGGTCGGGAATCGGACGAGCAGTACTTC.

The chain recombines TRBV28 with TRBJ1-1; 7 bases line up with TRBD1. Germline CDR1 is MDHEN and CDR2 is SYDVKM. This CDR3 spans 15 amino acids. With V trimmed by 3 bases and J by 6 bases, 10 bases remained unmatched. DNA for the CDR3: TGTGCCAGCAGTTTTTCGACAGGGAGTAGGGCTGAAGCTTTCTTT. Encoded protein: CASSFSTGSRAEAFF. Full variable domain (remainder filled in from reference TRBV28 and TRBJ1-1): DVKVTQSSRYLVKRTGEKVFLECVQDMDHENMFWYRQDPGLGLRLIYFSYDVKMKEKGDIPEGYSVSREKKERFSLILESASTNQTSMYLCASSFSTGSRAEAFFGQGTRLTVV.